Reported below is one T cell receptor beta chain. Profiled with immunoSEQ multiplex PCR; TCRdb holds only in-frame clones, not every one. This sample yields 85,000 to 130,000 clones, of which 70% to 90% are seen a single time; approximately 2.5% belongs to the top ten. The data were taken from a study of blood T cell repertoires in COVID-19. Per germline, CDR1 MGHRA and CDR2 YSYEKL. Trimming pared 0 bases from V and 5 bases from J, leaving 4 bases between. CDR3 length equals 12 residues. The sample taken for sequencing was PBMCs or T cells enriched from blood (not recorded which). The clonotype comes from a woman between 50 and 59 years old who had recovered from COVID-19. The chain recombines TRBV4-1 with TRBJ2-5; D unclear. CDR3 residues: CASSQESETQYF. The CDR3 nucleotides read TGCGCCAGCAGCCAAGAGAGCGAGACCCAGTACTTC.